Listed here are 27 T cell receptor beta chains from one sample, sequenced in a study of T cell repertoires in cytomegalovirus infection. Each CDR3 protein is one row after TCRdb ran MiXCR on the reads. The sample carries a few hundred thousand distinct CDR3 sequences, approximately 40% recorded once. For these TCRs, the target antigens are not known. This specimen was cultured PBMCs, taken from culture after CMV antigen stimulation. The receptors derive from a human donor in good health (CMV status not recorded). Some clones in this sample may be carry-over from other donors' samples.

In this sample, this clonotype turned up a few times. V usage is TRBV6-1 and J usage is TRBJ2-2; D not resolved. CDR1 is MNHNS, CDR2 SASEGT, per germline. The germline V and J ends were trimmed by 7 bases and 1 base, with 7 bases remaining between them. The length of the CDR3 is 13 residues. CDR3 loop: CASNPRNTGELFF. DNA of the CDR3: TGTGCCAGCAACCCCAGGAACACCGGGGAGCTGTTTTTT.

This clonotype has only a few counts. V gene TRBV5-1 combines with J gene TRBJ2-2; a weak D match, TRBD2 (5 bases). Per germline, CDR1 SGHRS and CDR2 YFSETQ. The CDR3 spans 15 residues. The V and J ends lost 0 bases and 2 bases respectively, with 8 bases between them. CDR3 DNA sequence: TGCGCCAGCAGCTTGGTGGACTCAAACACCGGGGAGCTGTTTTTT. Translation: CASSLVDSNTGELFF.

The chain combines TRBV6-2 or TRBV6-3 with TRBJ2-5; 9 nucleotides match TRBD2. Germline trimming cut 6 bases from V and 5 bases from J; bases unmatched to any gene: 7. Germline CDR1 and CDR2: MNHEY and SVGEGT. The CDR3 runs 14 residues. The CDR3 loop is CASSERGLAETQYF. Written as DNA, the CDR3 is TGTGCCAGCAGCGAACGGGGACTAGCCGAGACCCAGTACTTC.

The rearrangement joins TRBV6-5 to TRBJ2-7; TRBD1 aligns across 8 bases. The CDR3 covers 15 residues. V shed 5 bases, J shed 5 bases, and the junction held 11 bases outside the gene matches. Germline-derived CDR1 and CDR2 are MNHEY and SVGAGI. The chain's CDR3 is CASSQTGGTANEQYF. CDR3 in DNA: TGTGCCAGCAGTCAAACAGGGGGAACGGCGAACGAGCAGTACTTC.

The chain combines TRBV18 with TRBJ1-1; D is possibly TRBD1 (6 bases). Trimming took 5 bases from V and 4 from J, leaving 14 bases between them. Germline assignment: CDR1 KGHSH and CDR2 LQKENI. The CDR3 is made up of 14 amino acids. The CDR3 sequence: CASSSIGGGTEAFF. CDR3 DNA sequence: TGTGCCAGCTCATCAATAGGGGGGGGCACTGAAGCTTTCTTT. The full variable domain, completed using reference TRBV18 and TRBJ1-1, is NAGVMQNPRHLVRRRGQEARLRCSPMKGHSHVYWYRQLPEEGLKFMVYLQKENIIDESGMPKERFSAEFPKEGPSILRIQQVVRGDSAAYFCASSSIGGGTEAFFGQGTRLTVV.

The chain employs TRBV19 and TRBJ2-6; D is uncertain. Per the germline V gene, CDR1 is LNHDA and CDR2 is SQIVND (reference sequence). The CDR3 contains 18 residues. V dropped 3 bases and J dropped 2 bases, with 17 bases sitting between them. The CDR3 nucleotides read TGTGCCAGTAGTATGAAATCCGTAGCTCGAACTGGGGCCAACGTCCTGACTTTC. Residues: CASSMKSVARTGANVLTF.

The V gene is TRBV6-1, the J gene TRBJ1-6; D is perhaps TRBD1 (6 bases). The CDR3 is 15 amino acids. V lost 7 bases and J lost 0, with 10 bases in between. Germline lookup yields CDR1 MNHNS and CDR2 SASEGT. CDR3: CASTDSSSYNSPLHF. DNA for the CDR3: TGTGCCAGCACGGACAGTAGCTCCTATAATTCACCCCTCCACTTT.

J is TRBJ2-1 and V is TRBV6-2 or TRBV6-3, with D possibly called TRBD1 or TRBD2 (5 bases each). The CDR3 runs 14 residues. V was cut by 5 bases and J by 5 bases, with 13 bases left in between. Per the germline V gene, CDR1 is MNHEY and CDR2 is SVGEGT. CDR3 protein: CASSGWGFDNEQFF. DNA for the CDR3: TGTGCCAGCAGTGGCTGGGGGTTTGACAATGAGCAGTTCTTC.

The CDR3, as DNA: TGTGCCAGCCTAGACCAGACAGGGGAAGAGACCCAGTACTTC. Protein product: CASLDQTGEETQYF. The J gene is TRBJ2-5, the V gene TRBV7-6, with TRBD1 matching over 8 bases. Germline V gene data show CDR1 as SGHVS and CDR2 as FNYEAQ. Unmatched junction bases numbered 8, after V lost 8 bases and J lost 3 bases. This CDR3 has 14 amino acids.

This clonotype was recorded at least ten times. The chain uses TRBV7-8 and TRBJ2-7, with D unclear. V was shortened by 1 base and J by 2 bases, with 6 bases between the two germline ends. The length of the CDR3 is 13 residues. Germline V gene data show CDR1 as SGHVS and CDR2 as FQNEAQ. CDR3 nucleotide sequence: TGTGCCAGCAGCTTAGAACTGGCCTACGAGCAGTACTTC. Its translation is CASSLELAYEQYF.

This clonotype has only a few counts. The V gene is TRBV12-3 or TRBV12-4, the J gene TRBJ2-7, with D maybe TRBD2 (5 bases). This CDR3 contains 13 residues. Trimming cost V 2 bases and J 9 bases, with 14 bases left between them. Here the CDR3 reads CASSLRPEGGQYF. The CDR3 DNA reads TGTGCCAGCAGTTTACGGCCCGAGGGCGGGCAGTACTTC.

This clonotype was seen only a few times. The chain uses TRBV7-2 and TRBJ2-1; D is undetermined. Germline V gene sequence: CDR1 SGHTA, CDR2 FQGNSA. V dropped 5 bases and J dropped 3 bases, with 17 bases sitting between them. The CDR3 consists of 16 residues. CDR3 sequence (DNA): TGTGCCAGCAGCCTCCGGATTATTAAACTCTACAATGAGCAGTTCTTC. Encoded protein: CASSLRIIKLYNEQFF.

The chain is built from TRBV20-1 and TRBJ2-7; a weak D match, TRBD2 (7 bases). The CDR3 is made up of 16 amino acids. V was pared by 0 bases and J by 2 bases, with 17 bases between. From germline, CDR1 is DFQATT and CDR2 SNEGSKA (reference sequence). CDR3: CSARDERGGGPYEQYF. The CDR3 nucleotides are TGCAGTGCTAGAGATGAAAGGGGAGGGGGTCCCTACGAGCAGTACTTC.

In its sample, this clonotype was seen many times. This chain links TRBV7-8 with TRBJ2-1, with 8 bases that match TRBD2. The V gene's germline CDR1 is SGHVS and CDR2 FQNEAQ. The trim removed 2 bases at V and 6 bases at J, leaving 15 bases unmatched. This CDR3 spans 18 amino acids. The CDR3 spells CASSLRTRGGVVINEQFF. CDR3 sequence (DNA): TGTGCCAGCAGCTTAAGAACTCGGGGGGGAGTAGTTATCAATGAGCAGTTCTTC.

This clonotype was picked up a small number of times. The V call is TRBV7-6, the J call TRBJ2-3; the D call may be TRBD1 or TRBD2 (6 bases each). With 5 bases removed from V and 6 bases from J, the gap between germline ends came to 12 bases. The V gene's germline CDR1 is SGHVS and CDR2 FNYEAQ. The CDR3 loop spans 13 amino acids. CDR3 coding DNA: TGTGCCAGCAGCCCGGAGGGGGTGGATACGCAGTATTTT. It codes for CASSPEGVDTQYF.

The chain uses TRBV30 and TRBJ1-1; 7 bases agree with TRBD1. Per the germline V gene, CDR1 is GTSNPN and CDR2 is SVGIG (reference sequence). The CDR3 is 19 amino acids. Losses at the gene ends were 1 base for V and 1 base for J; bases not matched to a gene: 18. CDR3 protein: CAWSATDGTASHQNTEAFF. CDR3 DNA sequence: TGTGCCTGGAGTGCCACAGATGGGACAGCCTCTCACCAGAACACTGAAGCTTTCTTT.

This rearrangement joins TRBV11-2 to TRBJ2-1, with D perhaps TRBD1 or TRBD2 (6 bases each). Germline V gene sequence: CDR1 SGHAT, CDR2 FQNNGV. This CDR3 is built from 16 residues. With 4 bases removed from V and 8 bases from J, the gap between germline ends came to 21 bases. DNA for the CDR3: TGTGCCAGCAGCTCATCCCGGGGGCGCGTGTGGGATGAGCAGTTCTTC. It is translated as CASSSSRGRVWDEQFF. The variable domain in full, completed from reference TRBV11-2 and TRBJ2-1, reads EAGVAQSPRYKIIEKRQSVAFWCNPISGHATLYWYQQILGQGPKLLIQFQNNGVVDDSQLPKDRFSAERLKGVDSTLKIQPAKLEDSAVYLCASSSSRGRVWDEQFFGPGTRLTVL.

The CDR3, as DNA: TGTGCCAGCAGCTTGGGACTAGGCTTTCCCGGGGAGCTGTTTTTT. Protein product: CASSLGLGFPGELFF. The J gene is TRBJ2-2, the V gene TRBV11-2; 8 nucleotides line up with TRBD2. Looked up from germline, CDR1 is SGHAT and CDR2 is FQNNGV. The trim removed 3 bases at V and 6 bases at J, leaving 6 bases unmatched. This CDR3 contains 15 residues.

The chain employs TRBV20-1 and TRBJ2-2, with D perhaps TRBD2 (6 bases). The CDR3 sequence is 13 residues long. Germline V gene lookup returns CDR1 DFQATT and CDR2 SNEGSKA (reference sequence). V was trimmed by 6 bases and J by 6 bases, leaving 14 bases between them. CDR3 in amino acids: CSASAGWAGELFF. Here the CDR3 DNA reads TGCAGTGCCAGCGCGGGGTGGGCCGGGGAGCTGTTTTTT.

The sample holds many counts of this clonotype. The rearrangement uses TRBV7-2 and TRBJ1-1, with 10 bases fitting TRBD1. Germline CDR1 reads SGHTA; CDR2 reads FQGNSA. The CDR3 is 14 residues long. Unmatched junction bases numbered 5, after V lost 5 bases and J lost 5 bases. CDR3 bases: TGTGCCAGCAGCCCCCGGACAGGGGGAACTGAAGCTTTCTTT. This translates into CASSPRTGGTEAFF.

The genes are TRBV6-6 and TRBJ2-3, with a weak D call TRBD2 (5 bases). This CDR3 region has 15 residues. V gave up 2 bases and J gave up 5 bases, with 14 bases separating them. Per the germline V gene, CDR1 is MNHNY and CDR2 is SVGAGI (reference sequence). The CDR3 region is CASSYRPGSRDTQYF. CDR3 coding DNA: TGTGCCAGCAGTTACCGACCGGGGTCGAGAGATACGCAGTATTTT.

The J gene is TRBJ2-7, the V gene TRBV6-2 or TRBV6-3; a weak D match, TRBD2 (6 bases). This CDR3 has 15 residues. Germline CDR1 MNHEY, CDR2 SVGEGT. Trimming stripped 2 bases from V and 2 bases from J, with 13 bases between. This CDR3 is CASSYVLAPTYEQYF. The CDR3 nucleotides read TGTGCCAGCAGTTACGTCCTAGCGCCAACCTACGAGCAGTACTTC.

This clonotype appeared a single time. This sequence joins TRBV27 and TRBJ1-2, with 9 bases aligning to TRBD1. The CDR3 extends over 15 amino acids. The J segment lost 4 bases and the V segment lost 4 bases, leaving 7 bases of the junction unmatched. Germline V gene lookup returns CDR1 MNHEY and CDR2 SMNVEV (reference sequence). CDR3 region: CASSWYRGPCYGYTF. The CDR3 DNA sequence: TGTGCCAGCAGTTGGTACAGGGGGCCCTGCTATGGCTACACCTTC.

The V and J genes are TRBV7-8 and TRBJ2-7, with D perhaps TRBD2 (5 bases). This CDR3 is built from 13 residues. The V and J ends lost 6 bases and 3 bases respectively, with 12 bases between them. Germline V gene sequence: CDR1 SGHVS, CDR2 FQNEAQ. In DNA, the CDR3 is TGTGCCAGCAGTTGGGGAGTCAACTACGAGCAGTACTTC. Translating it yields CASSWGVNYEQYF. Full variable domain (rest looked up from reference TRBV7-8 and TRBJ2-7): GAGVSQSPRYKVAKRGQDVALRCDPISGHVSLFWYQQALGQGPEFLTYFQNEAQLDKSGLPSDRFFAERPEGSVSTLKIQRTQQEDSAVYLCASSWGVNYEQYFGPGTRLTVT.

This clonotype was seen repeatedly, ten times or more. V is TRBV7-2 and J is TRBJ2-1; D may be TRBD1 (6 bases). Trimming removed 5 bases from V and 2 bases from J, with 10 bases in between. The CDR3 is 14 amino acids. Germline V gene sequence: CDR1 SGHTA, CDR2 FQGNSA. In DNA, the CDR3 is TGTGCCAGCAGCGCCCAGGGGACCTACAATGAGCAGTTCTTC. Residues: CASSAQGTYNEQFF.

CDR3 region: CASSPSPQPHTDTQYF. CDR3 in DNA: TGTGCCAGCAGTCCGAGCCCCCAACCCCACACAGATACGCAGTATTTT. The chain links TRBV12-3 or TRBV12-4 to TRBJ2-3; D ambiguous. The CDR3 has 16 amino acids. Trimming cost V 5 bases and J 2 bases, with 17 bases left between them.

The V gene is TRBV29-1, the J gene TRBJ1-2; 7 positions agree with TRBD1. This CDR3 comprises 15 residues. Germline V gene lookup returns CDR1 SQVTM and CDR2 ANQGSEA. With V trimmed by 4 bases and J by 2 bases, 10 bases remained unmatched. The CDR3 DNA is TGCAGCGTTGGGATGCACCGGGACAGAAACTATGGCTACACCTTC. Residues: CSVGMHRDRNYGYTF.